This T cell receptor beta chain was captured in a study of spatial heterogeneity in lung cancer. The overall study: There were consistently more beta-chain sequences detected than alpha-chain sequences. Each distinct TCR and UMI combination averaged more than ten appearances in raw reads. Whole-study findings and limits: Ubiquitous expanded tumor TCRs were seen in blood more at resection than at follow-up.

This CDR3 has 14 amino acids. The V gene's germline CDR1 is KGHSH and CDR2 LQKENI. Unmatched junction bases numbered 4, after V lost 4 bases and J lost 5 bases. As concerns this clonotype: Its antigen is unknown. The final CDR3 position lacks the conserved phenylalanine or tryptophan, pointing to a likely read error.

Time point specified: sample taken at primary tumor resection. Tumor, nontumor lung or frozen PBMC supplied whole RNA that was sequenced unsorted. Every individual TCR cDNA molecule carried its own unique molecular identifier, which allowed correction of PCR and sequencing errors. TCRdb re-analysed the 5' RACE reads in MiXCR, keeping a single row per CDR3 protein. Here the sample spans approximately 40,000 distinct CDR3 sequences, 6.5% to 9% being singletons. This clonotype was sampled from a male donor with early-stage non-small cell lung cancer. The chain carries TRBV18 and TRBJ1-1; 10 bases are shared with TRBD1. The sequences come from PBMCs, collected at surgery. In nucleotides, the CDR3 is TGTGCCAGCTCACACGACAGGGGGCGAACTGAAGCTTTCCTT. As protein: CASSHDRGRTEAFL.